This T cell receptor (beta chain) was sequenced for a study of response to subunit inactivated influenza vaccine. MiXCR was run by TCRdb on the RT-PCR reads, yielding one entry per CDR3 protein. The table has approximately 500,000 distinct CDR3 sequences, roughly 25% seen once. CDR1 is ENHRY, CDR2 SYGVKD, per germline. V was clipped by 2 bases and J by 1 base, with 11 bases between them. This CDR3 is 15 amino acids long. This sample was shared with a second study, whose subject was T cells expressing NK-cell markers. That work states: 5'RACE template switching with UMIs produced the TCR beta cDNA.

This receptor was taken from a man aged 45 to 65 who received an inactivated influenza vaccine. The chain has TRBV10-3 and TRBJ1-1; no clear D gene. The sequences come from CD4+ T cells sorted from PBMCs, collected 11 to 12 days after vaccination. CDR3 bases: TGTGCCATCAGTGAGGTTCCAGACGGGAACACTGAAGCTTTCTTT. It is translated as CAISEVPDGNTEAFF.